Listed here are 31 T cell receptor beta chains from one sample, sequenced in a study of T-cell reconstitution after alpha-beta-depleted transplantation in children. A library of TCRbeta sequences, prepared with unique molecular identifiers, was generated. TCRdb recomputed calls from the PCR reads with MiXCR, one row per CDR3 protein. The data show tens of thousands of distinct CDR3 sequences, 5.5% to 7.5% seen once. Source: PBMCs, mostly from graft donor cells, taken 60 days after TCRalphabeta/CD19-depleted stem cell transplant. These TCRs come from a female patient aged 2-9 years who had a stem cell transplant for aplastic anemia, so the T cells may come from the graft donor.

In its sample, this clonotype was seen a few times. The genes are TRBV9 and TRBJ2-2; D may be TRBD2 (5 bases). The CDR3 is 16 residues long. Per germline, CDR1 SGDLS and CDR2 YYNGEE. Trimming stripped 6 bases from V and 2 bases from J, with 17 bases between. The CDR3 nucleotides are TGTGCCAGCACCCTAGGGAGTTCCCCTAACACCGGGGAGCTGTTTTTT. This sequence encodes CASTLGSSPNTGELFF.

This clonotype was counted at least ten times. The V and J genes are TRBV15 and TRBJ1-5, with D unresolved. Germline loops: CDR1 LNHNV, CDR2 YYDKDF (reference sequence). This CDR3 region has 14 residues. V dropped 0 bases and J dropped 4 bases, with 7 bases sitting between them. The CDR3 loop is CATSREWDNQPQHF. CDR3 coding DNA: TGTGCCACCAGCAGAGAGTGGGATAATCAGCCCCAGCATTTT.

The table lists this clonotype with many counts. The chain uses TRBV7-6 and TRBJ2-7, with 9 bases matching TRBD2. This CDR3 is 16 amino acids long. CDR1 is SGHVS, CDR2 FNYEAQ, per germline. V shed 5 bases and J 6 bases; nucleotides not matched to a gene: 14. The DNA for the CDR3 is TGTGCCAGCAGCCCTTCGGCTCTAGCGGGGTCTGGCGAGCAGTACTTC. Its translation: CASSPSALAGSGEQYF.

This clonotype was seen a few times. The chain is built from TRBV12-3 or TRBV12-4 and TRBJ2-5, with D possibly being TRBD1 (6 bases). The V end was cut by 5 bases, the J end by 1 base, with 14 bases between. The CDR3 covers 15 residues. The CDR3, as DNA: TGTGCCAGCAGTCACAGGGTGGACCCCCAAGAGACCCAGTACTTC. Its protein is CASSHRVDPQETQYF.

This clonotype was seen at least ten times. The chain employs TRBV7-2 and TRBJ2-1; no reliable D call. The CDR3 consists of 15 residues. CDR1 SGHTA and CDR2 FQGNSA come from the germline V gene. V lost 4 bases and J 3 bases, leaving 13 bases between the germline ends. CDR3 amino acids: CASSSSSTNYNEQFF. CDR3 in DNA: TGTGCCAGCAGCTCCTCCTCTACAAACTACAATGAGCAGTTCTTC.

CDR3: CASSPPAGARTEAFF. The CDR3 nucleotides are TGTGCCAGCAGCCCCCCTGCGGGGGCTCGGACTGAAGCTTTCTTT. This chain links TRBV7-9 with TRBJ1-1; possible D gene TRBD1, 6 bases. CDR3 length equals 15 residues. Germline values: CDR1 SEHNR, CDR2 FQNEAQ (reference sequence). V dropped 5 bases and J dropped 5 bases, with 18 bases sitting between them.

This clonotype has at least ten counts. This chain connects TRBV9 to TRBJ2-3; TRBD2 agrees at 12 bases. The CDR3 length is 17 residues. Germline CDR1 is SGDLS and CDR2 is YYNGEE. With V trimmed by 0 bases and J by 4 bases, 6 bases remained unmatched. CDR3 bases: TGTGCCAGCAGCGTAGTCCCTAGCGGGGGGGGTGCAGATACGCAGTATTTT. Its protein product is CASSVVPSGGGADTQYF.

This clonotype was recorded at least ten times. J is TRBJ2-7 and V is TRBV27; unclear D gene. Germline assignment: CDR1 MNHEY and CDR2 SMNVEV (reference sequence). The CDR3 is 14 residues long. V gave up 5 bases and J gave up 2 bases, with 13 bases separating them. As DNA, the CDR3 is TGTGCCAGCAGTCGCTACTACCTCCCCTACGAGCAGTACGTC. This encodes CASSRYYLPYEQYV.

This clonotype was found many times. This chain links TRBV20-1 with TRBJ1-5; unclear D gene. Germline-derived CDR1 and CDR2 are DFQATT and SNEGSKA (reference sequence). V was cut by 3 bases and J by 3 bases, with 9 bases left in between. This CDR3 region has 13 residues. The CDR3 DNA reads as TGCAGTGCTAGTACGGGCACCAATCAGCCCCAGCATTTT. It specifies CSASTGTNQPQHF.

This clonotype was seen repeatedly, ten times or more. This chain joins TRBV4-3 and TRBJ2-1; TRBD2 is a possible D gene (6 bases). Trimming pared 1 base from V and 5 bases from J, leaving 12 bases between. The CDR3 has 15 residues. Germline V gene data show CDR1 as LGHNA and CDR2 as YSLEER. The CDR3, as DNA: TGCGCCAGCAGCCAAGTCACGGGAGCTCACAATGAGCAGTTCTTC. It specifies CASSQVTGAHNEQFF.

The gene calls are TRBV19 and TRBJ2-3, with D perhaps TRBD1 (7 bases). This CDR3 region has 15 residues. Germline values: CDR1 LNHDA, CDR2 SQIVND (reference sequence). V lost 2 bases to trimming and J lost 3 bases, with 12 bases between them. The CDR3 region is CASSISAGGTDTQYF. CDR3 DNA: TGTGCCAGTAGTATAAGCGCAGGGGGGACAGATACGCAGTATTTT.

This clonotype was recorded at least ten times. CDR3 residues: CATSEAGTGKTGELFF. The CDR3, as DNA: TGTGCCACCAGTGAGGCCGGGACAGGGAAGACCGGGGAGCTGTTTTTT. The gene calls are TRBV24-1 and TRBJ2-2; 9 positions match TRBD1. Germline CDR1 reads KGHDR; CDR2 reads SFDVKD. There are 16 residues in the CDR3. The J segment lost 5 bases and the V segment lost 4 bases, leaving 7 bases of the junction unmatched.

At least ten counts were recorded for this clonotype. The chain joins TRBV5-1 to TRBJ2-3; D is unclear. Trimming shortened V by 0 bases and J by 0 bases, and 5 bases separated the two germline ends. Germline loops: CDR1 SGHRS, CDR2 YFSETQ. This CDR3 has 14 amino acids. The CDR3 DNA sequence: TGCGCCAGCAGCTTGGACGCTAGCACAGATACGCAGTATTTT. It yields the protein CASSLDASTDTQYF. The full variable domain, in which reference TRBV5-1 and TRBJ2-3 provide the parts outside the CDR3, is KAGVTQTPRYLIKTRGQQVTLSCSPISGHRSVSWYQQTPGQGLQFLFEYFSETQRNKGNFPGRFSGRQFSNSRSEMNVSTLELGDSALYLCASSLDASTDTQYFGPGTRLTVL.

The chain recombines TRBV7-6 with TRBJ2-6, with 8 bases identical to TRBD2. The germline CDR1 and CDR2 sequences are SGHVS and FNYEAQ. The CDR3 totals 17 residues. The trim removed 5 bases at V and 4 bases at J, leaving 10 bases unmatched. As DNA, the CDR3 is TGTGCCAGCAGCCTGCGGGCGGGAGGAACCGGGGCCAACGTCCTGACTTTC. This sequence encodes CASSLRAGGTGANVLTF.

There are many counts of this clonotype. CDR3: CSAREREGPAGLYF. For the CDR3, the DNA is TGCAGTGCTAGGGAGCGGGAGGGCCCTGCCGGTTTGTACTTC. This chain links TRBV20-1 with TRBJ2-7; 10 bases map to TRBD2. J was trimmed by 12 bases and V by 3 bases; bases with no gene match: 14. Germline CDR1 reads DFQATT; CDR2 reads SNEGSKA (reference sequence). This CDR3 is 14 amino acids long.

This clonotype was detected ten times or more. The rearrangement joins TRBV28 to TRBJ2-3; the match to TRBD2 covers 8 bases. CDR1 and CDR2 (germline): MDHEN, SYDVKM. J lost 5 bases, V lost 4 bases, and 11 bases had no gene match. This CDR3 has 16 residues. The CDR3 coding sequence is TGTGCCAGCAGTTCGCCGACTAGCGTTGGATTAGATACGCAGTATTTT. This translates into CASSSPTSVGLDTQYF.

This clonotype was seen many times. The CDR3, as DNA: TGTGCCAGCAGCACGCAGACAGGGAAGCAGACCCAGTACTTC. The encoded protein is CASSTQTGKQTQYF. V is TRBV7-2 and J is TRBJ2-5; TRBD1 matches 7 bases. The V segment lost 5 bases and the J segment 6 bases; nucleotides outside the gene matches: 9. The germline gives CDR1 SGHTA, CDR2 FQGNSA. The CDR3 totals 14 residues.

This clonotype showed up many times. V usage is TRBV20-1 and J usage is TRBJ2-1, with 11 bases lining up with TRBD2. Germline V gives CDR1 DFQATT, CDR2 SNEGSKA (reference sequence). The ends lost 6 bases at V and 4 bases at J; junction bases unmatched: 5. The CDR3 has 14 amino acids. The CDR3 spells CSALSGGGYNEQFF. CDR3 in DNA: TGCAGTGCCCTTAGCGGGGGGGGGTACAATGAGCAGTTCTTC.

This clonotype was counted ten times or more. The chain has TRBV7-8 and TRBJ2-7; the match to TRBD2 covers 9 bases. CDR1 SGHVS and CDR2 FQNEAQ come from the germline V gene. The CDR3 covers 14 residues. J lost 2 bases, V lost 1 base, and 0 bases had no gene match. The CDR3 spells CASSLVAGAYEQYF. CDR3 bases: TGTGCCAGCAGCTTAGTAGCGGGGGCCTACGAGCAGTACTTC. Complete variable domain (other parts from reference TRBV7-8 and TRBJ2-7): GAGVSQSPRYKVAKRGQDVALRCDPISGHVSLFWYQQALGQGPEFLTYFQNEAQLDKSGLPSDRFFAERPEGSVSTLKIQRTQQEDSAVYLCASSLVAGAYEQYFGPGTRLTVT.

The V gene is TRBV24-1, the J gene TRBJ2-2; 10 nucleotides align to TRBD1. J was trimmed by 5 bases and V by 2 bases; bases with no gene match: 4. Germline V gives CDR1 KGHDR, CDR2 SFDVKD. The CDR3 runs 16 residues. The CDR3 DNA follows: TGTGCCACCAGTGATTACGGGACAGGGGCGACCGGGGAGCTGTTTTTT. Amino acid sequence: CATSDYGTGATGELFF.

This clonotype was found many times. This sequence joins TRBV7-8 and TRBJ2-1; the match to TRBD1 covers 7 bases. CDR3 length equals 13 residues. The V gene end was trimmed by 5 bases and the J gene end by 12 bases; junction bases not matched to a gene: 10. Germline-derived CDR1 and CDR2 are SGHVS and FQNEAQ. This CDR3 reads CASSVEDRARQFF. The CDR3 DNA is TGTGCCAGCAGCGTAGAAGACAGGGCGCGGCAGTTCTTC.

This clonotype was detected ten times or more. In DNA form, the CDR3 reads TGCAGCGTTTTGAGGACAGGCAGTGGGGTCACAGATACGCAGTATTTT. As protein: CSVLRTGSGVTDTQYF. This chain uses TRBV29-1 with TRBJ2-3; 7 bases line up with TRBD1. Per germline, CDR1 SQVTM and CDR2 ANQGSEA. The CDR3 runs to 16 residues. After removal of 5 bases from V and 2 bases from J, the junction contained 13 bases not matched to a gene.

This clonotype has a count of ten or more. The chain uses TRBV27 and TRBJ2-7, with TRBD1 identical over 9 bases. Trimming removed 2 bases from V and 2 bases from J; junction bases left unmatched: 10. Germline V gene lookup returns CDR1 MNHEY and CDR2 SMNVEV (reference sequence). The CDR3 runs 17 residues. For the CDR3, the DNA is TGTGCCAGCAGTTTAGGCGGAGGGGACAGGGCTACCTACGAGCAGTACGTC. Protein product: CASSLGGGDRATYEQYV.

In this sample, this clonotype turned up a few times. V gene TRBV2 combines with J gene TRBJ2-3; 10 bases are shared with TRBD2. The CDR3 length is 13 residues. CDR1 and CDR2 from the germline V gene are SNHLY and FYNNEI. Trimming took 7 bases from V and 6 from J; bases not matched to a gene: 4. In nucleotides, the CDR3 is TGTGCCAGCAAAGGACTAGCGGTCGATACGCAGTATTTT. This sequence encodes CASKGLAVDTQYF.

The rearrangement uses TRBV20-1 and TRBJ2-7; TRBD2 matches 11 bases. CDR3 length: 14 residues. V lost 5 bases to trimming and J lost 2 bases; unmatched junction nucleotides: 5. CDR1 and CDR2 from the germline V gene are DFQATT and SNEGSKA (reference sequence). CDR3 region: CSAVIAGGTYEQYF. The CDR3 DNA reads TGCAGTGCTGTCATAGCGGGAGGGACCTACGAGCAGTACTTC.

This clonotype was counted at least ten times. This sequence joins TRBV29-1 and TRBJ2-7, with TRBD2 as a possible D gene (5 bases). Trimming left V 7 bases short and J 4 bases short, with 14 bases between. Germline CDR1 and CDR2: SQVTM and ANQGSEA. The CDR3 runs 12 residues. The CDR3 loop is CSALGSGYEQYF. The CDR3 DNA reads TGCAGCGCTCTGGGGTCGGGATACGAGCAGTACTTC.

This rearrangement joins TRBV4-2 to TRBJ2-3, with D perhaps being TRBD1 or TRBD2 (5 bases each). Looked up from germline, CDR1 is LGHNA and CDR2 is YNFKEQ. The V end lost 4 bases, the J end lost 2 bases, and 10 bases lay between the germline ends. The CDR3 has 14 residues. As DNA, the CDR3 is TGTGCCAGCAGCCCGCTAGGGACCACAGATACGCAGTATTTT. Its protein is CASSPLGTTDTQYF.

This clonotype was recorded at least ten times. The V gene is TRBV9, the J gene TRBJ2-7; tentative D call: TRBD1 (5 bases). V shed 4 bases and J shed 2 bases, with 7 bases lying between them. CDR1 and CDR2 (germline): SGDLS, YYNGEE. CDR3 length: 12 residues. This CDR3 is CASSSRAYEQYF. Written as DNA, the CDR3 is TGTGCCAGCAGCTCCAGGGCCTACGAGCAGTACTTC.

This clonotype was detected ten times or more. The rearrangement joins TRBV28 to TRBJ2-5; 7 bases are a match to TRBD2. Germline CDR1 reads MDHEN; CDR2 reads SYDVKM. The trim removed 4 bases at V and 4 bases at J, leaving 0 bases unmatched. CDR3 length: 12 residues. CDR3 coding DNA: TGTGCCAGCAGTTGGACTAGAGAGACCCAGTACTTC. This gives the protein CASSWTRETQYF.

A note on this clonotype: Compared with germline, one end of the junction differs, possibly owing to a read error. The chain carries TRBV7-9 and TRBJ2-5; no clear D. CDR3 size: 12 residues. The germline CDR1 and CDR2 sequences are SEHNR and FQNEAQ (reference sequence). CDR3 bases: TGTGCCAGCAGTTATTACCAGGAGACCCAGTACTTC. Translation gives CASSYYQETQYF.

This clonotype was counted many times. The chain is built from TRBV20-1 and TRBJ2-1; either TRBD1 or TRBD2 may supply D (5 bases each). Trimming took off 5 bases at V and 9 bases at J, with 20 bases between the two ends. The CDR3 totals 14 residues. In germline, CDR1 is DFQATT, CDR2 SNEGSKA (reference sequence). CDR3 in amino acids: CSAAPGTPRGEQFF. The CDR3 bases are TGCAGTGCTGCCCCCGGGACCCCGAGGGGTGAGCAGTTCTTC.